Below, one T cell receptor beta chain is given with its context. Profiling relied on immunoSEQ multiplex PCR, and the TCRdb table lists in-frame clones only, not all of them. The sample holds about 170,000 clones, around 84% seen once. This CDR3 has 15 residues. CDR1 SGDLS and CDR2 YYNGEE come from the germline V gene. V lost 4 bases, J lost 5 bases, and 8 bases stayed unmatched. This entry comes from a study of blood T cell repertoires in COVID-19. Whole-study context: From T cells, B-cell-depleted T cells, or PBMCs came the material, which was cDNA or gDNA.

This sequence was found in a human donor with acute or convalescent COVID-19. The donor label of this sample is uncertain. Source material: peripheral blood. The rearrangement links TRBV9 to TRBJ1-4; 7 bases are shared with TRBD1. CDR3 in DNA: TGTGCCAGCAGCCCCGCGACAGGGTTAAATGAAAAACTGTTTTTT. Translated, it gives CASSPATGLNEKLFF.